In this sample, the clone carrying this T cell receptor (beta chain) turned up a few times. No DNA is shown, since the ends of the CDR3 on it are uncertain; the CDR3 is the one TCRdb lists. The CDR3 has 13 amino acids, counting both end residues. In germline, CDR1 is SGHNT, CDR2 YYREEE (reference sequence). This entry is derived from a study of shared clonotypes between healthy human individuals. Unsorted samples, those not sorted, used roughly 100 million PBMCs for genomic DNA. Genomic DNA (from each subset) was split evenly across several immunoSEQ plates. Unsorted PBMC replicate PCRs drew on about 290 ng DNA, representing some 32,000 T cell genomes. The method was immunoSEQ multiplex PCR; TCRdb's version includes in-frame clones alone and lacks a portion of them. The sample gives fewer than 650,000 clones, 76% of which show up once; around 13% is in the top ten.

The genes are TRBV5-4 and TRBJ1-5; TRBD1, the D gene given by the table, was not confirmed from the DNA. The sample consisted of PBMCs. This sequence originates from a woman aged 35 to 49 in good health. Some clones in this sample may be carry-over from other donors' samples. The chain's CDR3 is CASSLAGESPSIF.